Listed below are T cell receptor beta chains from one sample, sequenced in a study of cytomegalovirus exposure and HLA in healthy donors. Profiled with immunoSEQ multiplex PCR; TCRdb holds only in-frame clones, not every one. The data show just over 150,000 clones, around 84% seen once. The sample was PBMCs. All receptors come from a man aged 18 to 30 in good health and CMV-seronegative. Both conserved end residues are part of each CDR3. A D gene is named only where the DNA matches it firmly. Only part of the rows carry a size: once, few, many, or a class if the clone is expanded.

j_gene | abundance | v_gene | d_gene | CDR3aa | CDR3nt
TRBJ1-3 | . | TRBV28 | . | CASSLPRFSGNTIYF | TGTGCCAGCAGTCTTCCCCGGTTCTCTGGAAACACCATATATTTT
TRBJ2-1 | . | TRBV10-3 | TRBD2 | CAIGYQRGLGNEQFF | TGTGCCATCGGCTATCAGCGGGGTCTCGGCAATGAGCAGTTCTTC
TRBJ1-4 | once | TRBV2 | TRBD1 | CASSPGTGTEKLFF | TGTGCCAGCAGTCCCGGGACAGGGACTGAAAAACTGTTTTTT
TRBJ2-2 | . | TRBV6-1 | TRBD2 | CASSAGRGRTGELFF | TGTGCCAGCAGTGCCGGGAGGGGGAGGACCGGGGAGCTGTTTTTT
TRBJ2-2 | . | TRBV2 | TRBD2 | CASTGGGELFF | TGTGCCAGCACGGGGGGCGGGGAGCTGTTTTTT
TRBJ1-5 | many | TRBV25-1 | . | CASSESEESQPQHF | TGTGCCAGCAGTGAATCTGAGGAGAGTCAGCCCCAGCATTTT
TRBJ1-6 | . | TRBV10-3 | . | CAISGEFNNSPLHF | TGTGCCATCAGTGGGGAGTTCAATAATTCACCCCTCCACTTT
TRBJ2-2 | . | TRBV29-1 | TRBD2 | CSVGLAGGRTGELFF | TGCAGCGTCGGGCTAGCGGGAGGAAGGACCGGGGAGCTGTTTTTT
TRBJ1-1 | . | TRBV30 | . | CAWYRVSTEAFF | TGTGCCTGGTACAGGGTTAGTACTGAAGCTTTCTTT
TRBJ1-2 | . | TRBV7-2 | . | CASSLGALGEVTF | TGTGCCAGCAGCTTAGGGGCCCTTGGGGAGGTCACCTTC
TRBJ2-7 | . | TRBV2 | TRBD1 | CASTKDRPNPEQYF | TGTGCCAGCACCAAGGACAGGCCGAATCCCGAGCAGTACTTC
TRBJ2-7 | . | TRBV4-2 | TRBD2 | CASSDRLAGGSEQYF | TGTGCCAGCAGCGACCGACTAGCGGGGGGTAGCGAGCAGTACTTC
TRBJ1-1 | . | TRBV7-9 | . | CASTFPTGIRGTEAFF | TGTGCCAGCACTTTCCCGACAGGAATTCGTGGCACTGAAGCTTTCTTT
TRBJ2-7 | . | TRBV4-1 | TRBD2 | CASSQDPKLAGAYEQYF | TGCGCCAGCAGCCAAGATCCCAAGCTAGCGGGGGCCTACGAGCAGTACTTC
TRBJ1-6 | once | TRBV19 | TRBD1 | CASSIVTGGSKNSPLHF | TGTGCCAGTAGTATTGTGACAGGGGGATCTAAAAATTCACCCCTCCACTTT
TRBJ1-2 | . | TRBV5-4 | . | CASSLEDRNYGYTF | TGTGCCAGCAGCTTGGAGGACAGAAACTATGGCTACACCTTC
TRBJ1-3 | . | TRBV25-1 | . | CASSQSTGHSGNTIYF | TGTGCCAGCAGCCAATCGACGGGACACTCTGGAAACACCATATATTTT
TRBJ1-2 | . | TRBV6-4 | TRBD1 | CASRPGQGVLGYTF | TGTGCCAGCAGGCCGGGACAGGGTGTGTTGGGCTACACCTTC
TRBJ2-7 | . | TRBV7-3 | . | CASSLTSLSDEQYF | TGTGCCAGCAGCTTAACATCTCTTTCTGACGAGCAGTACTTC
TRBJ2-2 | . | TRBV7-2 | TRBD1 | CASSTGQTNTGELFF | TGTGCCAGCAGCACGGGACAGACGAACACCGGGGAGCTGTTTTTT
TRBJ2-4 | . | TRBV28 | TRBD1 | CASSFTGDFESKNIQYF | TGTGCCAGCAGTTTCACAGGGGATTTTGAGTCCAAAAACATTCAGTACTTC
TRBJ1-2 | . | TRBV18 | . | CASSPGGGGGYTF | TGTGCCAGCTCACCAGGGGGAGGTGGTGGCTACACCTTC
TRBJ2-7 | . | TRBV4-3 | TRBD2 | CASSQDTAGASSEQYF | TGCGCCAGCAGCCAAGATACAGCGGGAGCGTCCTCCGAGCAGTACTTC
TRBJ2-3 | . | TRBV7-9 | TRBD1 | CASSPRGPDTQYF | TGTGCCAGCAGCCCCAGGGGGCCAGATACGCAGTATTTT
TRBJ2-2 | . | TRBV4-1 | . | CASSQDRIEAIGELFF | TGCGCCAGCAGCCAAGATCGAATTGAAGCAATCGGGGAGCTGTTTTTT
TRBJ1-2 | . | TRBV28 | . | CASSPRFGQTQDYGYTF | TGTGCCAGCAGTCCCCGGTTTGGACAGACACAGGACTATGGCTACACCTTC
TRBJ2-7 | . | TRBV7-8 | TRBD1 | CASRGRAVYEQYF | TGTGCCAGTAGGGGGCGGGCCGTATACGAGCAGTACTTC
TRBJ1-6 | . | TRBV28 | . | CASSLKIIRGINSPLHF | TGTGCCAGCAGTTTGAAAATCATCCGGGGGATCAATTCACCCCTCCACTTT
TRBJ1-1 | . | TRBV28 | . | CASTPLRNTEAFF | TGTGCCAGCACCCCCCTCAGGAACACTGAAGCTTTCTTT
TRBJ2-3 | . | TRBV7-8 | . | CASSQQGTDTQYF | TGTGCCAGCAGCCAGCAGGGCACAGATACGCAGTATTTT
TRBJ2-5 | . | TRBV7-9 | TRBD2 | CASSPELAGGETQYF | TGTGCCAGCAGCCCCGAACTAGCGGGAGGAGAGACCCAGTACTTC
TRBJ1-2 | once | TRBV9 | . | CASSVASGVGGYTF | TGTGCCAGCAGCGTAGCGTCAGGGGTGGGTGGCTACACCTTC
TRBJ2-3 | . | TRBV7-3 | TRBD1 | CASSSGQGDTQYF | TGTGCCAGCAGCTCGGGACAGGGAGATACGCAGTATTTT
TRBJ2-7 | . | TRBV6-1 | . | CASSAQGASVEQYF | TGTGCCAGCAGCGCACAGGGAGCGTCCGTCGAGCAGTACTTC
TRBJ2-1 | . | TRBV10-2 | . | CASSESAHYEQFF | TGCGCCAGCAGTGAATCTGCCCACTATGAGCAGTTCTTC
TRBJ1-1 | . | TRBV28 | TRBD1 | CASSTGDRALEAFF | TGTGCCAGCAGTACCGGGGACAGGGCTCTTGAAGCTTTCTTT
TRBJ2-2 | . | TRBV9 | . | CASSVGGLNTGELFF | TGTGCCAGCAGCGTAGGAGGACTGAACACCGGGGAGCTGTTTTTT
TRBJ2-1 | . | TRBV9 | TRBD2 | CASSVELAGGRNEQFF | TGTGCCAGCAGCGTAGAGCTAGCGGGGGGGCGGAATGAGCAGTTCTTC
TRBJ2-7 | . | TRBV4-1 | . | CASSPFSASSYEQYF | TGCGCCAGCAGTCCCTTTTCGGCTAGCTCCTACGAGCAGTACTTC
TRBJ1-2 | . | TRBV6-4 | TRBD1 | CASSDRQGGGYTF | TGTGCCAGCAGTGACCGACAGGGTGGAGGCTACACCTTC
TRBJ2-4 | . | TRBV6-1 | . | CASSSPPVAKNIQYF | TGTGCCAGCAGTTCCCCTCCGGTAGCCAAAAACATTCAGTACTTC
TRBJ1-5 | . | TRBV7-8 | TRBD1 | CASTFGTGVGQPQHF | TGTGCCAGCACCTTTGGGACAGGGGTCGGTCAGCCCCAGCATTTT
TRBJ2-5 | . | TRBV5-1 | TRBD2 | CASSATSGSGETQYF | TGCGCCAGCAGCGCGACTAGCGGGAGTGGGGAGACCCAGTACTTC
TRBJ2-5 | few | TRBV2 | TRBD1 | CASQDRGAETQYF | TGTGCCAGCCAGGACAGGGGGGCAGAGACCCAGTACTTC
TRBJ1-1 | . | TRBV6-4 | TRBD1 | CASREAGGTEAFF | TGTGCCAGCAGGGAGGCAGGGGGAACTGAAGCTTTCTTT
TRBJ1-6 | few | TRBV28 | . | CASSLRWTAYNSPLHF | TGTGCCAGCAGTTTACGGTGGACAGCTTATAATTCACCCCTCCACTTT
TRBJ2-7 | . | TRBV5-5 | TRBD1 | CASSLSTGGDYEQYF | TGTGCCAGCAGCCTATCGACAGGGGGGGACTACGAGCAGTACTTC
TRBJ2-3 | . | TRBV7-3 | TRBD1 | CASSEDRADTQYF | TGTGCCAGCAGCGAGGACAGGGCAGATACGCAGTATTTT
TRBJ2-3 | . | TRBV6-5 | TRBD1 | CASSLTGGRPDTQYF | TGTGCCAGCAGTTTGACAGGGGGCCGCCCAGATACGCAGTATTTT
TRBJ2-3 | few | TRBV7-9 | TRBD2 | CASSWTSGFADTQYF | TGTGCCAGCAGCTGGACTAGCGGATTCGCAGATACGCAGTATTTT
TRBJ1-5 | . | TRBV6-1 | . | CASSEPTAGYSNQPQHF | TGTGCCAGCAGTGAGCCGACAGCCGGGTATAGCAATCAGCCCCAGCATTTT
TRBJ2-5 | . | TRBV9 | TRBD1 | CASSAGTGLVETQYF | TGTGCCAGCAGCGCCGGGACAGGGTTGGTGGAGACCCAGTACTTC
TRBJ2-3 | . | TRBV7-3 | TRBD2 | CASSLRGGRDTQYF | TGTGCCAGCAGCTTAAGGGGAGGGAGAGATACGCAGTATTTT
TRBJ1-4 | . | TRBV4-1 | . | CASSLESPGSSEKLFF | TGCGCCAGCAGCCTAGAATCTCCAGGGTCGAGTGAAAAACTGTTTTTT
TRBJ2-7 | . | TRBV7-9 | . | CASSLAPGGFEQYF | TGTGCCAGCAGCTTAGCGCCGGGGGGCTTCGAGCAGTACTTC